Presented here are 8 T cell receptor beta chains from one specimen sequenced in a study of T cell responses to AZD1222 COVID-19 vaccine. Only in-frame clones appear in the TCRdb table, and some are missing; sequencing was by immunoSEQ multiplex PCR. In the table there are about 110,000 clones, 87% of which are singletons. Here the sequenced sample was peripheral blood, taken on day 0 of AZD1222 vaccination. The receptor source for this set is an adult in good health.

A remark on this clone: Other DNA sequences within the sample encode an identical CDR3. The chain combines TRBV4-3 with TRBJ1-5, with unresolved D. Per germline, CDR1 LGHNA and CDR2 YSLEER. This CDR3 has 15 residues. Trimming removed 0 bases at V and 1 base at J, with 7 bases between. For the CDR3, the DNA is TGCGCCAGCAGCCAAGACTCGAGGAGCAATCAGCCCCAGCATTTT. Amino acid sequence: CASSQDSRSNQPQHF.

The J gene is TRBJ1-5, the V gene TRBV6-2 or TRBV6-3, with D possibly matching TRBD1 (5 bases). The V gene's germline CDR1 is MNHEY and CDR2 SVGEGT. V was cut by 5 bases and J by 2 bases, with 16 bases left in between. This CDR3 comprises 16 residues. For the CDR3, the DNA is TGTGCCAGCAGTCGGCGGGGCCGCGGTGGCAATCAGCCCCAGCATTTT. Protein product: CASSRRGRGGNQPQHF.

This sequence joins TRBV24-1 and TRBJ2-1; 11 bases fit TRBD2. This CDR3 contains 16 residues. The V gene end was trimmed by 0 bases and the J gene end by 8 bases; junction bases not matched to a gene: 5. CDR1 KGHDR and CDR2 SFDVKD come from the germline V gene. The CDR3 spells CATSDLQTSGNHEQFF. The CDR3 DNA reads TGTGCCACCAGTGATTTGCAGACTAGCGGGAACCATGAGCAGTTCTTC.

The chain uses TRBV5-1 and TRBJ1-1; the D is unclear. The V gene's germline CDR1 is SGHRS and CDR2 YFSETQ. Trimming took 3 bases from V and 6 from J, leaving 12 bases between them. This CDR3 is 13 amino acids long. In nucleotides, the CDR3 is TGCGCCAGCAGCTGGGAGTGGACGGCTGAAGCTTTCTTT. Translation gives CASSWEWTAEAFF.

CDR3 in DNA: TGTGCCATCAGTGAGAAGCGGGCAGATGGGTACTTC. Translating it yields CAISEKRADGYF. V and J are TRBV10-3 and TRBJ2-7; possible D gene TRBD2, 6 bases. V was clipped by 2 bases and J by 12 bases, with 14 bases between them. The CDR3 contains 12 residues. From germline, CDR1 is ENHRY and CDR2 SYGVKD.

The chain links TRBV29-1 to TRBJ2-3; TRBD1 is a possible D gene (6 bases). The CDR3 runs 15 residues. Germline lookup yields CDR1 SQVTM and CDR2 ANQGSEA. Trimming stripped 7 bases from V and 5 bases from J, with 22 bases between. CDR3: CSAGPTQGQVDTQYF. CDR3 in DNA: TGCAGCGCGGGCCCGACACAGGGTCAAGTAGATACGCAGTATTTT.

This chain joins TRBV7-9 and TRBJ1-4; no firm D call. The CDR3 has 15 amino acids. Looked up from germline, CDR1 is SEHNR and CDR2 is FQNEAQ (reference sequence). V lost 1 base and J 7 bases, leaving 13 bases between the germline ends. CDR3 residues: CASSLEDGWGEKLFF. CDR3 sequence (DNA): TGTGCCAGCAGCTTAGAGGACGGGTGGGGTGAAAAACTGTTTTTT. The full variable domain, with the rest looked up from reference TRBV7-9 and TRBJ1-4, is DTGVSQNPRHKITKRGQNVTFRCDPISEHNRLYWYRQTLGQGPEFLTYFQNEAQLEKSRLLSDRFSAERPKGSFSTLEIQRTEQGDSAMYLCASSLEDGWGEKLFFGSGTQLSVL.

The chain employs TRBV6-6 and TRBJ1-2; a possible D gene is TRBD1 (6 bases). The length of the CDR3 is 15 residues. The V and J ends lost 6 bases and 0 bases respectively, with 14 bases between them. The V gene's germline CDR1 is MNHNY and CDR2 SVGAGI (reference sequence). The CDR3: CASSQGTQANYGYTF. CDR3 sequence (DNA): TGTGCCAGCAGCCAGGGGACCCAAGCTAACTATGGCTACACCTTC.